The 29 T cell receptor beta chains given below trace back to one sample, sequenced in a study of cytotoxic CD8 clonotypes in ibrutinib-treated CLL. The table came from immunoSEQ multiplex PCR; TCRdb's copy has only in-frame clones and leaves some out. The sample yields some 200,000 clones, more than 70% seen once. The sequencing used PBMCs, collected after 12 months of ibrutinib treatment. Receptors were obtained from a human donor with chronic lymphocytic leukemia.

The CDR3 region has the DNA TGTGCCAGCAGTGGCCGGGCGGGTTTGACTTTCTTT. This translates into CASSGRAGLTFF. V gene TRBV27 combines with J gene TRBJ1-1; D remains ambiguous. V was clipped by 5 bases and J by 12 bases, with 16 bases between them. Germline assignment: CDR1 MNHEY and CDR2 SMNVEV (reference sequence). The CDR3 contains 12 residues.

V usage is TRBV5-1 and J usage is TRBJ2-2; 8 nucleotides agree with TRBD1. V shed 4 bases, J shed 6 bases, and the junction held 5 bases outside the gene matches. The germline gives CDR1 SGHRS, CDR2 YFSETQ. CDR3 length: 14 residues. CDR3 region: CASSPQGVSGELFF. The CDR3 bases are TGCGCCAGCAGCCCACAGGGGGTCTCCGGGGAGCTGTTTTTT.

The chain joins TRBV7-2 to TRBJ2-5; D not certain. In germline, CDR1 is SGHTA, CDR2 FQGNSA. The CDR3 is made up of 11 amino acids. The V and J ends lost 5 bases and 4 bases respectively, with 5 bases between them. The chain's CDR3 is CASSRSETQYF. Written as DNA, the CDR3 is TGTGCCAGCAGCCGGTCAGAGACCCAGTACTTC.

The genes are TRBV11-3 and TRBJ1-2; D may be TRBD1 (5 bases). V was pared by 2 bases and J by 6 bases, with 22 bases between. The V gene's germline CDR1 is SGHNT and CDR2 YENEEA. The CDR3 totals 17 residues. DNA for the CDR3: TGTGCCAGCAGCTTACGCCGGTCGCCCGGGGCTCCACATGGCTACACCTTC. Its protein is CASSLRRSPGAPHGYTF.

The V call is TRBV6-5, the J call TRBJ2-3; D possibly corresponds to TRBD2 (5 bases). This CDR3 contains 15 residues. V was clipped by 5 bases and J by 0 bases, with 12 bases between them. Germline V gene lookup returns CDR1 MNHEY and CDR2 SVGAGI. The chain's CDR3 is CASSTLASSTDTQYF. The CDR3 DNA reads TGTGCCAGCAGTACGTTAGCGTCTAGCACAGATACGCAGTATTTT.

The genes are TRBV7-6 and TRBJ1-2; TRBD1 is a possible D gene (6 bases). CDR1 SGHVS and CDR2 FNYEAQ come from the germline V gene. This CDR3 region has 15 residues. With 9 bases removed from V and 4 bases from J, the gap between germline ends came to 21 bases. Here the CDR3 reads CASEPQGRGTYGYTF. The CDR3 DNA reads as TGTGCCAGTGAACCGCAAGGGAGGGGGACCTATGGCTACACCTTC.

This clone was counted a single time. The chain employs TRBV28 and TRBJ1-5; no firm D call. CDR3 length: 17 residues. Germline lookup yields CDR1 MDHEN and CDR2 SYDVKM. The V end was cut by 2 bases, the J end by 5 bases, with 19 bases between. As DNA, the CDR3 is TGTGCCAGCAGTTTAACCGGACCCCCACGGGGTGATCAGCCCCAGCATTTT. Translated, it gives CASSLTGPPRGDQPQHF.

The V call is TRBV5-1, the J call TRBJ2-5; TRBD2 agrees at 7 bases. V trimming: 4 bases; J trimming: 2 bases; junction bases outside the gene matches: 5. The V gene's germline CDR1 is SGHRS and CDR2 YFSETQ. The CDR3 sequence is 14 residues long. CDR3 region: CASSIGLGQETQYF. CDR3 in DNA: TGCGCCAGCAGCATCGGACTAGGGCAAGAGACCCAGTACTTC.

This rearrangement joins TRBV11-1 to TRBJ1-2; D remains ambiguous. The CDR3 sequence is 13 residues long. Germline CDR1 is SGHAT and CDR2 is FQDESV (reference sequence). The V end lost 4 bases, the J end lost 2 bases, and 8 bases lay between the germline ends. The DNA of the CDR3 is TGTGCCAGCAGCTCCCGAGACAACTATGGCTACACCTTC. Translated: CASSSRDNYGYTF.

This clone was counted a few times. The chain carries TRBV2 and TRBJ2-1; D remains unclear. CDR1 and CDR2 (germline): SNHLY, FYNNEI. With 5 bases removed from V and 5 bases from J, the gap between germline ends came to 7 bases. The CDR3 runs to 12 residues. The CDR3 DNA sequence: TGTGCCAGCAGTTACAGCCACAATGAGCAGTTCTTC. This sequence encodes CASSYSHNEQFF. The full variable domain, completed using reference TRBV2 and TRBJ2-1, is EPEVTQTPSHQVTQMGQEVILRCVPISNHLYFYWYRQILGQKVEFLVSFYNNEISEKSEIFDDQFSVERPDGSNFTLKIRSTKLEDSAMYFCASSYSHNEQFFGPGTRLTVL.

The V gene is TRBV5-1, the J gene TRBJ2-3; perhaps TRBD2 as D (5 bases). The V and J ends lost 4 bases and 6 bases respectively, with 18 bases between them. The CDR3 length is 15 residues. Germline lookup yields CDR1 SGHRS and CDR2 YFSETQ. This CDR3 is CASSPPFGSGDTQYF. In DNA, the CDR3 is TGCGCCAGCAGCCCACCTTTTGGGTCGGGGGATACGCAGTATTTT.

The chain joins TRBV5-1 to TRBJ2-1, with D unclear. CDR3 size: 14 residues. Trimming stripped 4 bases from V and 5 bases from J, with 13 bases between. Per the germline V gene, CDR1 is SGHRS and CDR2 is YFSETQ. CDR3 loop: CASSKVGWNNEQFF. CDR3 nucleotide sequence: TGCGCCAGCAGCAAGGTGGGATGGAACAATGAGCAGTTCTTC. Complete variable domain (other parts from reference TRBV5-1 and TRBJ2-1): KAGVTQTPRYLIKTRGQQVTLSCSPISGHRSVSWYQQTPGQGLQFLFEYFSETQRNKGNFPGRFSGRQFSNSRSEMNVSTLELGDSALYLCASSKVGWNNEQFFGPGTRLTVL.

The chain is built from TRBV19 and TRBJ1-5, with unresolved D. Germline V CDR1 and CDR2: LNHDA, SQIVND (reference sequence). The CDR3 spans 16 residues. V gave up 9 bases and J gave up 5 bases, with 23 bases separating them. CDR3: CASRTKATRPDQPQHF. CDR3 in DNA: TGTGCCAGCCGTACGAAGGCGACTCGACCGGATCAGCCCCAGCATTTT. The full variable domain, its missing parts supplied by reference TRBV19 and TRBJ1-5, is DGGITQSPKYLFRKEGQNVTLSCEQNLNHDAMYWYRQDPGQGLRLIYYSQIVNDFQKGDIAEGYSVSREKKESFPLTVTSAQKNPTAFYLCASRTKATRPDQPQHFGDGTRLSIL.

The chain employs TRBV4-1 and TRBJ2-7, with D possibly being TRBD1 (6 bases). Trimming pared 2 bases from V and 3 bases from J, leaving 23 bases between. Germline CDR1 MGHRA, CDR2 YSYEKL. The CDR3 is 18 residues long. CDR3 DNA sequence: TGCGCCAGCAGCCAATCAACTTCCCAGGGGCTCTCCTACTACGAGCAGTACTTC. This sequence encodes CASSQSTSQGLSYYEQYF.

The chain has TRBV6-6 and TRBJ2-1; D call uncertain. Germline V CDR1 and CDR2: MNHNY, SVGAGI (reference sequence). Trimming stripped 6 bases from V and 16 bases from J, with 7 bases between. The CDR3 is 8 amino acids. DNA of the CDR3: TGTGCCAGCAGCCCCCGATTCTTC. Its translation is CASSPRFF.

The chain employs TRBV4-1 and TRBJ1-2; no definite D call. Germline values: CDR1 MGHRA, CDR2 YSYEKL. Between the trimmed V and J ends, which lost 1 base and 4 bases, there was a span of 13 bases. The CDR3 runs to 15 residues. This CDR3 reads CASSQGVGQVYGYTF. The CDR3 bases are TGCGCCAGCAGCCAAGGGGTAGGGCAGGTCTATGGCTACACCTTC.

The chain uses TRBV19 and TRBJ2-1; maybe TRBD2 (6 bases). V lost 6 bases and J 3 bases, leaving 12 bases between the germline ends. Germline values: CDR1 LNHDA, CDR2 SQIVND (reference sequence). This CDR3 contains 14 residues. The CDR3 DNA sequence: TGTGCCAGTAGAGATCGAGCGGGCTACAATGAGCAGTTCTTC. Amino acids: CASRDRAGYNEQFF. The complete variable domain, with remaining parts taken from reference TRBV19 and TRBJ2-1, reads DGGITQSPKYLFRKEGQNVTLSCEQNLNHDAMYWYRQDPGQGLRLIYYSQIVNDFQKGDIAEGYSVSREKKESFPLTVTSAQKNPTAFYLCASRDRAGYNEQFFGPGTRLTVL.

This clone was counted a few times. The CDR3 sequence is CAWSSGQGAVEAFF. CDR3 sequence (DNA): TGTGCCTGGAGTTCTGGACAGGGGGCGGTTGAAGCTTTCTTT. The rearrangement uses TRBV30 and TRBJ1-1, with TRBD1 matching over 11 bases. Per germline, CDR1 GTSNPN and CDR2 SVGIG (reference sequence). V was pared by 2 bases and J by 7 bases, with 6 bases of the junction left unmatched. There are 14 residues in the CDR3.

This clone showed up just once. This CDR3 reads CASRQWDSATGELFF. CDR3 bases: TGTGCCAGCAGACAATGGGACTCCGCGACCGGGGAGCTGTTTTTT. The gene calls are TRBV4-2 and TRBJ2-2; weak D call: TRBD2 (6 bases). V lost 6 bases and J 5 bases, leaving 16 bases between the germline ends. In germline, CDR1 is LGHNA, CDR2 YNFKEQ. The CDR3 extends over 15 amino acids.

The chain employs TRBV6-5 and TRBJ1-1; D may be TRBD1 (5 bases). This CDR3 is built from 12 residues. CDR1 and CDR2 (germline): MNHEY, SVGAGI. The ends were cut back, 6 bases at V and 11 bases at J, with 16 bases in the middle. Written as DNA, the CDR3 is TGTGCCAGCAGCCCTTCGGGGGGAGGGGCTTTCTTT. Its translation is CASSPSGGGAFF.

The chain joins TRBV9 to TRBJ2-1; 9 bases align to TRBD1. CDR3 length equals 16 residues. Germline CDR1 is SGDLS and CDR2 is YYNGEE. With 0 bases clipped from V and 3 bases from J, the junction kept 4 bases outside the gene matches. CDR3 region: CASSVGKTGGYNEQFF. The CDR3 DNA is TGTGCCAGCAGCGTAGGCAAGACAGGGGGCTACAATGAGCAGTTCTTC. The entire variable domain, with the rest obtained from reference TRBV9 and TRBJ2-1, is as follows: DSGVTQTPKHLITATGQRVTLRCSPRSGDLSVYWYQQSLDQGLQFLIQYYNGEERAKGNILERFSAQQFPDLHSELNLSSLELGDSALYFCASSVGKTGGYNEQFFGPGTRLTVL.

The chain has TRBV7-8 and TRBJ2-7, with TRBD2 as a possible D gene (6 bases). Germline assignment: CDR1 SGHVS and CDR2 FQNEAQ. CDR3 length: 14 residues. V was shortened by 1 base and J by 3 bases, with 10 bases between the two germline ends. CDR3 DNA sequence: TGTGCCAGCAGCTTAGATGGGGAGGACTACGAGCAGTACTTC. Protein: CASSLDGEDYEQYF. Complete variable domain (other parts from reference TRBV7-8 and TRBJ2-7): GAGVSQSPRYKVAKRGQDVALRCDPISGHVSLFWYQQALGQGPEFLTYFQNEAQLDKSGLPSDRFFAERPEGSVSTLKIQRTQQEDSAVYLCASSLDGEDYEQYFGPGTRLTVT.

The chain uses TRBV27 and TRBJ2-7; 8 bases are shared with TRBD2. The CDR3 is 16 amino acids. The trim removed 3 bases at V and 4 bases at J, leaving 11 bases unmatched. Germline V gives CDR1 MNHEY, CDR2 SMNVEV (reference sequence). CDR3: CASSFDGRAAGYEQYF. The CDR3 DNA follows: TGTGCCAGCAGTTTCGACGGGAGGGCAGCCGGGTACGAGCAGTACTTC.

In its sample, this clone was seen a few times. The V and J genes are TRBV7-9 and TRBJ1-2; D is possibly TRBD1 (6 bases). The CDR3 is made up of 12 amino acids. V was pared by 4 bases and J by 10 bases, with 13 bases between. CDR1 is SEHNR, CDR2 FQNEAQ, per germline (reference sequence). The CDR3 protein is CASSSSRGIYTF. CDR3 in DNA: TGTGCCAGCAGCTCTTCTAGGGGGATCTACACCTTC.

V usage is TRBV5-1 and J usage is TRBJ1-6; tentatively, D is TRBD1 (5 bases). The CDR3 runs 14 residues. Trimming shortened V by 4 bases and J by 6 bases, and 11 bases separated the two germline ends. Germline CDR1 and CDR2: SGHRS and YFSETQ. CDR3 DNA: TGCGCCAGCAGCCTGGGGACCTTTAATTCACCCCTCCACTTT. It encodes CASSLGTFNSPLHF.

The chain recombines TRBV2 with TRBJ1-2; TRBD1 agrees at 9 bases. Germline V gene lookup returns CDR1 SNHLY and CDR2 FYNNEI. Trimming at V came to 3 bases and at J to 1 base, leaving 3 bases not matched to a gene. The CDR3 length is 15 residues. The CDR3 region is CASSDGDRDNYGYTF. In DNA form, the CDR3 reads TGTGCCAGCAGTGACGGGGACAGGGATAACTATGGCTACACCTTC.

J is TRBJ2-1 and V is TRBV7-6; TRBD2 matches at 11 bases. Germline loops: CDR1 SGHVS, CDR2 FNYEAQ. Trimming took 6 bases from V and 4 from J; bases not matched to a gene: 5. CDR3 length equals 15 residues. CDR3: CASSSPSGGYNEQFF. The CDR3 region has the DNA TGTGCCAGCAGTTCTCCTAGCGGGGGGTACAATGAGCAGTTCTTC.

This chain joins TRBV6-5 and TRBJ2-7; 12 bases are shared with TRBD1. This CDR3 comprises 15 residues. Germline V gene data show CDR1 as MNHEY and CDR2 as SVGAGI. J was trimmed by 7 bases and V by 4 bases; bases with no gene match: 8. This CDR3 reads CASSSPGQGAWEQYF. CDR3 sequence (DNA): TGTGCCAGCAGTTCCCCGGGACAGGGGGCTTGGGAGCAGTACTTC.

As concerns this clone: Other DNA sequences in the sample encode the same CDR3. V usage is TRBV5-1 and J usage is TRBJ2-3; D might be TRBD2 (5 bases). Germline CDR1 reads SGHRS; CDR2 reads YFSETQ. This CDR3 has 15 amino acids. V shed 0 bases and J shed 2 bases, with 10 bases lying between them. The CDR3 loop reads CASSLGAGLTDTQYF. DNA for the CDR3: TGCGCCAGCAGCTTGGGAGCAGGACTCACAGATACGCAGTATTTT.